These 14 T cell receptor beta chains came from one sample sequenced in a study of blood T cells in healthy people across ages. The authors ran a second PCR of 7 to 11 cycles using a sample-barcoded 5' primer and a J-beta primer mix. TCRdb ran MiXCR on the 5' RACE reads and lists one entry per CDR3 protein. This sample has roughly 1.4 million distinct CDR3 sequences, with 45% to 70% found just once. Sequencing was done on a sample of blood. The receptors stem from a man aged 18 to 29 in good health.

This clonotype was detected only a few times. This sequence joins TRBV5-4 and TRBJ1-1, with D hard to call. The CDR3 runs to 14 residues. V shed 0 bases and J shed 11 bases, with 17 bases lying between them. From germline, CDR1 is SGHNT and CDR2 YYREEE (reference sequence). The CDR3 loop is CASSLEADSSGAFF. CDR3 nucleotides: TGTGCCAGCAGCTTGGAGGCCGATAGCTCTGGGGCTTTCTTT.

V and J are TRBV7-9 and TRBJ2-7; weak D call: TRBD2 (5 bases). The CDR3 covers 17 residues. CDR1 is SEHNR and CDR2 is FQNEAQ in the germline V gene (reference sequence). Trimming removed 2 bases from V and 0 bases from J, with 17 bases in between. The CDR3 spells CASSLRPGLTSSYEQYF. As DNA, the CDR3 is TGTGCCAGCAGCTTAAGGCCGGGGTTAACTAGCTCCTACGAGCAGTACTTC.

V gene TRBV4-3 combines with J gene TRBJ2-3; unclear D gene. CDR1 and CDR2 from the germline V gene are LGHNA and YSLEER. The CDR3 spans 14 residues. The ends were cut back, 0 bases at V and 4 bases at J, with 8 bases in the middle. The CDR3 sequence is CASSQEAGPDTQYF. The CDR3 DNA sequence: TGCGCCAGCAGCCAAGAGGCAGGCCCAGATACGCAGTATTTT.

The chain joins TRBV29-1 to TRBJ2-5; D uncertain. Trimming removed 7 bases from V and 5 bases from J, with 11 bases in between. Germline V lookup: CDR1 SQVTM, CDR2 ANQGSEA. The CDR3 is 11 amino acids. CDR3 loop: CSGISRETQYF. Here the CDR3 DNA reads TGCAGCGGGATTTCGAGGGAGACCCAGTACTTC.

V gene TRBV20-1 combines with J gene TRBJ2-5; TRBD2 might be the D (6 bases). The germline gives CDR1 DFQATT, CDR2 SNEGSKA (reference sequence). The CDR3 is made up of 13 amino acids. Trimming took 0 bases from V and 11 from J, leaving 16 bases between them. CDR3 nucleotide sequence: TGCAGTGCTAGAGATACTGAGGGACTTTGGCAGTACTTC. Translated, it gives CSARDTEGLWQYF.

The chain couples TRBV28 to TRBJ1-2; D gene unclear. There are 12 residues in the CDR3. Trimming shortened V by 7 bases and J by 0 bases, and 6 bases separated the two germline ends. The germline V gene encodes CDR1 MDHEN and CDR2 SYDVKM. CDR3 region: CASNGANYGYTF. The CDR3 nucleotides are TGTGCCAGCAACGGAGCTAACTATGGCTACACCTTC.

The chain is built from TRBV4-3 and TRBJ2-5; D is ambiguous. The closer fit of TRBJ2-7 to the DNA end suggests the J call may be wrong. CDR3 length: 13 residues. CDR1 LGHNA and CDR2 YSLEER come from the germline V gene. Here the CDR3 reads CASSPRVGSEQYF. The CDR3 DNA follows: TGCGCCAGCAGCCCAAGAGTGGGGTCCGAGCAGTACTTC.

The chain carries TRBV7-8 and TRBJ2-1; D not certain. This CDR3 contains 16 residues. The V gene lost 2 bases and the J gene lost 4 bases, with 15 bases spanning the gap. Germline CDR1 reads SGHVS; CDR2 reads FQNEAQ. This chain's CDR3 is CASSLPDEALYNEQFF. The CDR3 nucleotides read TGTGCCAGCAGCTTACCCGACGAAGCCCTTTACAATGAGCAGTTCTTC.

This clonotype occurred once. The germline gene is not matched at one end of the junction; a read error may be the cause. V is TRBV9 and J is TRBJ2-5; 8 bases are shared with TRBD1. The J call may be faulty, since TRBJ2-7 better matches the DNA end. This CDR3 contains 14 residues. Germline CDR1 SGDLS, CDR2 YYNGEE. The CDR3 nucleotides read TGTGCCTGCAGCTTCGGACAGGGCGGGGACGAGCAGTACTTC. It yields the protein CACSFGQGGDEQYF.

The V gene is TRBV5-1, the J gene TRBJ2-7; TRBD2 matches at 7 bases. V was clipped by 0 bases and J by 2 bases; unmatched bases: 17. The CDR3 loop spans 19 amino acids. Per the germline V gene, CDR1 is SGHRS and CDR2 is YFSETQ. CDR3 protein: CASSLAWSSGFIPTYEQYF. The CDR3 DNA reads TGCGCCAGCAGCTTGGCTTGGTCTAGCGGTTTTATTCCTACCTACGAGCAGTACTTC. The whole variable domain, filled in from reference TRBV5-1 and TRBJ2-7, reads KAGVTQTPRYLIKTRGQQVTLSCSPISGHRSVSWYQQTPGQGLQFLFEYFSETQRNKGNFPGRFSGRQFSNSRSEMNVSTLELGDSALYLCASSLAWSSGFIPTYEQYFGPGTRLTVT.

This clonotype was seen a handful of times. V usage is TRBV3-1 and J usage is TRBJ2-1; D unclear. V was pared by 4 bases and J by 8 bases, with 9 bases between. This CDR3 region has 12 residues. Germline V gene sequence: CDR1 LGHDT, CDR2 YNNKEL (reference sequence). The chain's CDR3 is CASSLYLDEQFF. CDR3 DNA: TGTGCCAGCAGCCTGTACCTAGATGAGCAGTTCTTC.

This clonotype was found a few times. The rearrangement links TRBV10-3 to TRBJ2-3; D tentatively reads TRBD1 or TRBD2 (6 bases each). CDR1 and CDR2 from the germline V gene are ENHRY and SYGVKD. The CDR3 runs 14 residues. V was shortened by 8 bases and J by 2 bases, with 14 bases between the two germline ends. CDR3 sequence (DNA): TGTGCCATCGGTTCGGGGGCTACCACAGATACGCAGTATTTT. Protein sequence: CAIGSGATTDTQYF.

The V gene is TRBV7-2, the J gene TRBJ2-1, with TRBD2 identical over 8 bases. V dropped 3 bases and J dropped 4; count of bases not matched to a gene: 14. CDR1 and CDR2 (germline): SGHTA, FQGNSA. The CDR3 covers 18 residues. The CDR3 is CASSFRPGLAGQYNEQFF. The CDR3 DNA reads TGTGCCAGCAGCTTTCGCCCCGGTCTAGCGGGCCAATACAATGAGCAGTTCTTC.

This chain links TRBV10-1 with TRBJ2-3, with TRBD1 identical over 8 bases. CDR3 length equals 17 residues. Germline V gene lookup returns CDR1 WNHNN and CDR2 SYGVQD (reference sequence). J gave up 6 bases and V 4 bases, and 15 bases lay outside the gene matches. The CDR3 reads CASSVIPGQAQKDTQYF. The CDR3 DNA sequence: TGCGCCAGCAGTGTGATACCGGGACAGGCCCAGAAGGATACGCAGTATTTT.